Given below is one TCR beta chain in context. Produced via immunoSEQ multiplex PCR; TCRdb's table is partial and in-frame only. Of 150,000 to 180,000 clones listed, roughly nine tenths are singletons. The germline gives CDR1 SGHRS, CDR2 YFSETQ. Trimming took off 3 bases at V and 4 bases at J, with 11 bases between the two ends. The CDR3 is 13 amino acids. The data were taken from a study of T cell responses to AZD1222 COVID-19 vaccine. The rearrangement uses TRBV5-1 and TRBJ2-7, with no clear D. The clonotype originates from an adult in good health. This specimen consisted of peripheral blood, obtained on day 0 of AZD1222 vaccination. CDR3 bases: TGCGCCAGCAGCTGGGAAGGGCGGTACGAGCAGTACTTC. Protein product: CASSWEGRYEQYF.